These 22 T cell receptor beta chains were sequenced from one sample in a study of T cell responses to AZD1222 COVID-19 vaccine (dated by TCRdb to about 2021). Read against the paper, the sample's time point label means: about 28 days (+/-7) after the second vaccine dose. Sample treatment or condition, as interpreted from the label and publication: meningococcal conjugate vaccine given as trial control. Library construction relied on the immunoSEQ multiplex PCR assay. TCRdb provides this immuneACCESS table in a form limited to in-frame rearrangements. Some clones are lacking; in checked studies, under half of them reflect an unresolved V gene, and why the rest are absent is not known. The sample table lists about 120,000 clones, around 90% of them with a count of one. 4% to 4.5% of the sample is held by the ten biggest clonotypes. Material: peripheral blood, obtained 28 days after the second dose of the MenACWY control vaccine. These receptors were obtained from an adult who received the MenACWY meningococcal vaccine as a control.

This rearrangement joins TRBV4-3 to TRBJ2-2; D remains ambiguous. The CDR3 spans 14 residues. V lost 1 base, J lost 6 bases, and 9 bases lay in between. CDR1 LGHNA and CDR2 YSLEER come from the germline V gene. CDR3 in DNA: TGCGCCAGCAGCCAAGGGTCTGGGGCCGGGGAGCTGTTTTTT. Its protein is CASSQGSGAGELFF.

The chain carries TRBV27 and TRBJ2-1; D perhaps matches TRBD1 (5 bases). This CDR3 comprises 16 residues. Germline assignment: CDR1 MNHEY and CDR2 SMNVEV (reference sequence). The V end was cut by 3 bases, the J end by 1 base, with 13 bases between. The CDR3 DNA reads TGTGCCAGCAGTTTTCGGCAGGCAGGGTCCTACAATGAGCAGTTCTTC. Translation: CASSFRQAGSYNEQFF.

The chain uses TRBV5-1 and TRBJ1-4; 8 bases map to TRBD1. J gave up 4 bases and V 0 bases, and 5 bases lay outside the gene matches. This CDR3 has 16 amino acids. Germline V CDR1 and CDR2: SGHRS, YFSETQ. The CDR3 DNA sequence: TGCGCCAGCAGCTTGGGGACAGGGTTAATTAATGAAAAACTGTTTTTT. Its protein product is CASSLGTGLINEKLFF.

This sequence joins TRBV28 and TRBJ1-1; D call uncertain. Trimming removed 3 bases from V and 7 bases from J, with 12 bases in between. This CDR3 comprises 13 residues. CDR1 is MDHEN, CDR2 SYDVKM, per germline. CDR3 amino acids: CASSLEGRLEAFF. In DNA, the CDR3 is TGTGCCAGCAGTTTGGAGGGTAGACTTGAAGCTTTCTTT.

The rearrangement joins TRBV3-1 (or the pseudogene TRBV3-2) to TRBJ1-1; D remains ambiguous. Deletions cut 1 base from V and 1 base from J, with 7 bases between. CDR3 length: 14 residues. Germline-derived CDR1 and CDR2 are LGHDT and YNNKEL (reference sequence). In nucleotides, the CDR3 is TGTGCCAGCAGCCAAGGGCAGCCGAACACTGAAGCTTTCTTT. Protein sequence: CASSQGQPNTEAFF.

V usage is TRBV4-2 and J usage is TRBJ2-3; 7 bases line up with TRBD1. The CDR3 covers 16 residues. Per the germline V gene, CDR1 is LGHNA and CDR2 is YNFKEQ. Trimming removed 2 bases from V and 2 bases from J; junction bases left unmatched: 7. CDR3 amino acids: CASSQSTGTDTDTQYF. The CDR3 coding sequence is TGTGCCAGCAGCCAATCGACAGGGACCGACACAGATACGCAGTATTTT.

The DNA for the CDR3 is TGCGCCAGCAGCCTTAAAGACGGGACTGAAGCTTTCTTT. Translating it yields CASSLKDGTEAFF. The chain is built from TRBV5-1 and TRBJ1-1; D uncertain. With 4 bases removed from V and 5 bases from J, the gap between germline ends came to 12 bases. Per the germline V gene, CDR1 is SGHRS and CDR2 is YFSETQ. The CDR3 totals 13 residues.

This clone appeared a few times. The chain couples TRBV24-1 to TRBJ2-1; 16 bases align to TRBD2. V dropped 10 bases and J dropped 6; count of bases not matched to a gene: 8. Germline loops: CDR1 KGHDR, CDR2 SFDVKD. The CDR3 loop spans 16 amino acids. The CDR3 reads CATGLAGGLVTNEQFF. The CDR3 nucleotides read TGTGCCACGGGACTAGCGGGGGGGCTGGTAACCAATGAGCAGTTCTTC.

This clone came up once. V gene TRBV11-2 combines with J gene TRBJ2-5; 11 bases line up with TRBD1. The CDR3 loop spans 15 amino acids. The V gene end was trimmed by 7 bases and the J gene end by 10 bases; junction bases not matched to a gene: 14. The germline V gene encodes CDR1 SGHAT and CDR2 FQNNGV. CDR3 nucleotide sequence: TGTGCCAGCAACCCAATCCGGGACAGGGGGTTTGGCCAGTACTTC. The encoded protein is CASNPIRDRGFGQYF.

This sequence joins TRBV28 and TRBJ2-7; the D call may be TRBD1 or TRBD2 (5 bases each). Germline lookup yields CDR1 MDHEN and CDR2 SYDVKM. The ends were cut back, 7 bases at V and 3 bases at J, with 13 bases in the middle. The CDR3 extends over 13 amino acids. The CDR3 is CASTPTGLYEQYF. CDR3 DNA: TGTGCCAGCACGCCGACGGGGCTCTACGAGCAGTACTTC.

The chain combines TRBV28 with TRBJ1-1, with D possibly being TRBD1 (5 bases). The V end lost 2 bases, the J end lost 4 bases, and 8 bases lay between the germline ends. This CDR3 is 13 amino acids long. Germline loops: CDR1 MDHEN, CDR2 SYDVKM. CDR3 amino acids: CASSLHGATEAFF. The CDR3 DNA follows: TGTGCCAGCAGTTTACACGGGGCCACTGAAGCTTTCTTT.

The rearrangement joins TRBV28 to TRBJ2-1; 11 nucleotides match TRBD2. This CDR3 is built from 18 residues. Trimming removed 2 bases from V and 7 bases from J; junction bases left unmatched: 13. CDR1 is MDHEN, CDR2 SYDVKM, per germline. CDR3 region: CASSLMRTGTSGSNEQFF. The CDR3 DNA reads as TGTGCCAGCAGTTTAATGAGAACCGGGACTAGCGGATCGAATGAGCAGTTCTTC.

This clone has only a few counts. V gene TRBV14 combines with J gene TRBJ2-2; perhaps TRBD2 as D (5 bases). V shed 2 bases and J shed 6 bases, with 13 bases lying between them. The CDR3 totals 15 residues. The germline CDR1 and CDR2 sequences are SGHDN and FVKESK. The CDR3 loop reads CASSQNSGGPGELFF. The CDR3, as DNA: TGTGCCAGCAGCCAAAACAGCGGTGGACCCGGGGAGCTGTTTTTT.

This chain connects TRBV2 to TRBJ1-2; D is undetermined. Looked up from germline, CDR1 is SNHLY and CDR2 is FYNNEI. This CDR3 comprises 14 residues. Trimming pared 4 bases from V and 4 bases from J, leaving 13 bases between. The CDR3, as DNA: TGTGCCAGCAGTGGAAGACTTCAGATCTATGGCTACACCTTC. Its translation is CASSGRLQIYGYTF.

Here the CDR3 DNA reads TGTGCCATCACACGGGAATACGACTCACCCCTCCACTTT. Its protein product is CAITREYDSPLHF. J is TRBJ1-6 and V is TRBV6-5, with D hard to call. Germline V lookup: CDR1 MNHEY, CDR2 SVGAGI. V was trimmed by 10 bases and J by 10 bases, leaving 17 bases between them. CDR3 length: 13 residues.

The gene calls are TRBV3-1 (or the pseudogene TRBV3-2) and TRBJ2-3; TRBD2 matches at 9 bases. V lost 1 base, J lost 6 bases, and 5 bases stayed unmatched. CDR1 is LGHDT and CDR2 is YNNKEL in the germline V gene (reference sequence). This CDR3 has 15 residues. The CDR3 here is CASSQVGGRADTQYF. The CDR3 region has the DNA TGTGCCAGCAGCCAAGTAGGCGGGAGGGCCGATACGCAGTATTTT.

The chain uses TRBV4-3 and TRBJ1-1; D is possibly TRBD1 (6 bases). V was shortened by 0 bases and J by 3 bases, with 14 bases between the two germline ends. There are 16 residues in the CDR3. CDR1 and CDR2 from the germline V gene are LGHNA and YSLEER. CDR3 bases: TGCGCCAGCAGCCAAGATCGTGGCAGGGGAGACACTGAAGCTTTCTTT. It specifies CASSQDRGRGDTEAFF.

The CDR3 region has the DNA TGTGCCAGCAGCCCGACAGGCTATGGCTACACCTTC. This sequence encodes CASSPTGYGYTF. V is TRBV2 and J is TRBJ1-2, with D perhaps matching TRBD1 (6 bases). Germline CDR1 SNHLY, CDR2 FYNNEI. The length of the CDR3 is 12 residues. Trimming stripped 6 bases from V and 4 bases from J, with 9 bases between.

A single count supports this clone. The chain recombines TRBV5-1 with TRBJ1-6, with TRBD1 matching over 11 bases. J lost 7 bases, V lost 4 bases, and 4 bases had no gene match. The length of the CDR3 is 15 residues. Per germline, CDR1 SGHRS and CDR2 YFSETQ. The CDR3 bases are TGCGCCAGCAGCCAGGACAGGGGGCCGAATTCACCCCTCCACTTT. Translating gives CASSQDRGPNSPLHF.

This chain connects TRBV10-1 to TRBJ2-1; D is undetermined. The CDR3 runs 17 residues. V dropped 0 bases and J dropped 7 bases, with 19 bases sitting between them. Germline CDR1 reads WNHNN; CDR2 reads SYGVQD (reference sequence). The CDR3 coding sequence is TGCGCCAGCAGTGAGTCAGGTAGCCCCCTATGGGGTAATGAGCAGTTCTTC. Protein product: CASSESGSPLWGNEQFF.

This chain uses TRBV13 with TRBJ2-3; TRBD2 aligns across 8 bases. Per the germline V gene, CDR1 is PRHDT and CDR2 is FYEKMQ (reference sequence). V dropped 1 base and J dropped 4; count of bases not matched to a gene: 7. CDR3 size: 16 residues. The CDR3 is CASSLAGLAGADTQYF. The DNA for the CDR3 is TGTGCCAGCAGCTTAGCCGGACTAGCAGGCGCAGATACGCAGTATTTT.

V and J are TRBV3-1 (or the pseudogene TRBV3-2) and TRBJ2-7, with 11 bases fitting TRBD1. The CDR3 has 15 residues. Germline loops: CDR1 LGHDT, CDR2 YNNKEL (reference sequence). V shed 4 bases, J shed 2 bases, and the junction held 4 bases outside the gene matches. The CDR3 region has the DNA TGTGCCAGCAGCCTCGCGGGACAGGGGGCCTACGAGCAGTACTTC. This codes for CASSLAGQGAYEQYF.